The T cell receptor (beta chain) under discussion was sequenced for a study of blood T cell repertoires in COVID-19 (dated by TCRdb to about 2020). General notes on the study: Samples covering the acute and convalescent phases of COVID-19 were provided by collaborators in the United States, Italy and Spain. The material from the prospective study consisted of cDNA or gDNA derived from T cells, B-cell-depleted T cells, or PBMCs. Subjects who had been exposed to COVID-19, were actively infected with it, or had recovered from it provided the deeply sampled blood TCRbeta repertoires that made up the dataset. A freely available public database, intended as a resource for researchers studying the immune response to SARS-CoV-2, is where the repertoires were released. Samples were obtained from the ongoing ImmuneRACE study (first 160 participants) and from 1,254 subjects provided by 6 global collaborators. Nearly every sample came with metadata listing a de-identified subject ID, COVID-19 status, age in years and sex. Where HLA class I and class II types were available, the types were taken from metadata supplied by the sample provider, not from assay-based typing.

The immunoSEQ Assay, a bias-controlled multiplex PCR, was used to amplify TCRbeta CDR3 regions from genomic DNA. The authors' analysis ran thus. The number of nucleated cells in each sample was estimated from the amplification of reference gene primers within the assay. Sequence reads were collapsed and filtered to measure the absolute abundance of every unique TCRbeta CDR3 rearrangement. For each sample, productive Simpson clonality was calculated by taking the square root of Simpson's diversity index across productive rearrangements. TCRdb took over this immuneACCESS table, retaining in-frame rearrangements with V and J assigned. Such tables are incomplete; in checked studies, under half of the missing clones stem from an unresolved V gene, and the remainder is unexplained. From that table come the V and J calls and clone size; the DNA was used to work out D and trimming. The sample table lists approximately 76,000 clones, 85% to 90% of them with a count of one. The ten largest clones capture roughly a sixth of the sample.

The collaborating institutions used their own protocols to collect whole blood in K2EDTA tubes. For TCRbeta analysis, collaborators shipped samples as frozen whole blood, isolated PBMCs, or DNA extracted from either of those sample types. V sheds 3 bases and J sheds 0 bases, leaving 5 bases between their ends. From a lookup of the germline V gene (reference sequence), CDR1 and CDR2 are LNHDA and SQIVND. The CDR3, cysteine through phenylalanine, is 14 amino acids long. Here the CDR3 DNA is all that survives: 42 bases in frame from base 1. Overall study results and their limits: The amount of clinical and demographic metadata varied by source and participant and was provided uncurated.

For this clone: This receptor's antigen is unknown. No much larger clone exists at a distance of one base, and base qualities are not known.

Sequenced material: peripheral blood. This receptor was obtained from a man older than 75 in a cohort sampled during active COVID-19. Recombination connected TRBV19 to TRBJ2-2; the D gene assignment is ambiguous. The CDR3: CASSITANTGELFF. The DNA reads TGTGCCAGTAGTATTACAGCGAACACCGGGGAGCTGTTTTTT. The full variable domain, with segments outside the CDR3 supplied by the reference TRBV19 and TRBJ2-2 proteins, appears as DGGITQSPKYLFRKEGQNVTLSCEQNLNHDAMYWYRQDPGQGLRLIYYSQIVNDFQKGDIAEGYSVSREKKESFPLTVTSAQKNPTAFYLCASSITANTGELFFGEGSRLTVL.